A selection of T cell receptor beta chains follows, all from one sample in a study of blood T cell repertoires in COVID-19. Here immunoSEQ multiplex PCR was the method, and the copy in TCRdb shows in-frame clones only, minus some. The table has about 240,000 clones, approximately 80% seen once. The material sequenced was peripheral blood. These TCRs come from a woman aged 70-85 years with acute or convalescent COVID-19. Each CDR3 is given with its conserved first and last residue. A D gene is named only where the DNA matches it firmly. Rows give clone size only sometimes, using once, few, many, or a class for an expanded clone.

>TRBJ1-4|TRBV24-1|few|TRBD1
CATSDSGQNEKLFF
TGTGCCACCAGTGATTCGGGACAGAATGAAAAACTGTTTTTT
>TRBJ1-2|TRBV10-1|-|-
CASSEYGGRPGGYTF
TGCGCCAGCAGTGAGTATGGAGGCCGCCCGGGAGGCTACACCTTC
>TRBJ2-2|TRBV4-3|few|-
CASSQVFPNTGELFF
TGCGCCAGCAGCCAAGTCTTTCCGAACACCGGGGAGCTGTTTTTT
>TRBJ2-5|TRBV5-6|-|TRBD2
CASSYTTGGVRPQYF
TGTGCCAGCAGCTATACCACGGGGGGGGTACGACCCCAGTACTTC
>TRBJ1-2|TRBV5-1|-|TRBD1
CASSLVQGAFDYGYTF
TGCGCCAGCAGTCTGGTCCAGGGGGCCTTCGACTATGGCTACACCTTC
>TRBJ1-3|TRBV28|-|-
CASSPTGVIGNTIYF
TGTGCCAGCAGTCCCACGGGGGTAATAGGAAACACCATATATTTT
>TRBJ1-1|TRBV29-1|-|-
CSVDRGNTEAFF
TGCAGCGTAGATAGGGGAAACACTGAAGCTTTCTTT
>TRBJ2-6|TRBV10-2|-|-
CASDTGPGIGGANVLTF
TGCGCCAGTGATACAGGGCCCGGGATTGGTGGGGCCAACGTCCTGACTTTC
>TRBJ1-6|TRBV14|-|-
CASSQSPKLNSPLHF
TGTGCCAGCAGCCAATCCCCTAAGTTGAATTCACCCCTCCACTTT
>TRBJ2-3|TRBV7-6|-|-
CASSLAELSTDTQYF
TGTGCCAGCAGCTTAGCGGAACTAAGCACAGATACGCAGTATTTT
>TRBJ2-1|TRBV2|-|TRBD1
CASNRDREPEEQFF
TGTGCCAGCAACCGGGACAGGGAGCCTGAGGAGCAGTTCTTC
>TRBJ1-2|TRBV6-1|-|-
CASSGSGQGEVVGYGYTF
TGTGCCAGCAGTGGAAGCGGGCAGGGAGAGGTAGTAGGGTATGGCTACACCTTC
>TRBJ2-1|TRBV7-2|once|TRBD1
CASSYRGSSYNEQFF
TGTGCCAGCAGCTACAGGGGAAGCTCCTACAATGAGCAGTTCTTC
>TRBJ2-3|TRBV5-6|-|-
CASSPGPGVPITDTQYF
TGTGCCAGCAGCCCAGGTCCGGGGGTCCCTATCACAGATACGCAGTATTTT
>TRBJ1-3|TRBV7-9|-|-
CASSPYGRHSGNTIYF
TGTGCCAGCAGCCCCTACGGCAGGCACTCTGGAAACACCATATATTTT
>TRBJ1-5|TRBV19|-|-
CASSIPAGTTSNQPQHF
TGTGCCAGTAGTATTCCGGCCGGGACAACTAGCAATCAGCCCCAGCATTTT
>TRBJ2-5|TRBV5-1|-|-
CASSLAGLAETQYF
TGCGCCAGCAGCTTGGCCGGGCTAGCAGAGACCCAGTACTTC
>TRBJ2-1|TRBV4-2|-|TRBD2
CASSQEESGGLYNEQFF
TGTGCCAGCAGCCAAGAGGAAAGCGGGGGATTATACAATGAGCAGTTCTTC
>TRBJ1-5|TRBV28|-|-
CASSLYRQGWNQPQHF
TGTGCCAGCAGTCTTTATAGGCAGGGATGGAATCAGCCCCAGCATTTT
>TRBJ1-2|TRBV10-3|once|TRBD1
CAISESGGQGNSF
TGTGCCATCAGTGAGTCCGGGGGACAGGGCAACTCCTTC
>TRBJ1-3|TRBV30|few|-
CAWSVSGSLRDSGNTIYF
TGTGCCTGGAGTGTATCGGGATCCCTCCGAGACTCTGGAAACACCATATATTTT
>TRBJ1-6|TRBV3-1/TRBV3-2|-|-
CASRHRTENSPLHF
TGTGCCAGCAGACACAGGACAGAGAATTCACCCCTCCACTTT